This T cell receptor (beta chain) was retrieved from a study of T cells in localized non-small cell lung cancer. Sequencing used immunoSEQ multiplex PCR; TCRdb keeps in-frame clones, though not all of them. The sample carries about 9,600 clones, about 90% recorded once. As for this clone: The antigen is not known.

Trimming cost V 3 bases and J 6 bases, with 22 bases left between them. The CDR3 is 17 amino acids. Germline CDR1 SGHDT, CDR2 YYEEEE. Study conclusions and caveats: Measurement of T cell clonality placed uninvolved adjacent lung highest, above the level in tumor.

The clonotype originates from a male donor older than 55 with stage III squamous cell lung carcinoma. This chain connects TRBV5-6 to TRBJ2-1, with D perhaps matching TRBD2 (5 bases). This specimen consisted of peripheral blood, obtained before any cancer treatment. CDR3 in DNA: TGTGCCAGCAGCTCCTTCTACCGAACCGGGAAAGTCAATGAGCAGTTCTTC. Its protein is CASSSFYRTGKVNEQFF.